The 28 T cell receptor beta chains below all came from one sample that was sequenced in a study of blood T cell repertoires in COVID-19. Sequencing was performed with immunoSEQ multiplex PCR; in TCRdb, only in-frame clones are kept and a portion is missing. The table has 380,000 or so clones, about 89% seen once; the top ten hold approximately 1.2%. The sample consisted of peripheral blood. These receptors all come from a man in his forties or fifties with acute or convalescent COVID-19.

The CDR3: CASSHAGWTGRYEQYF. The CDR3 nucleotides read TGCGCCAGCTCCCACGCCGGGTGGACAGGGCGGTACGAGCAGTACTTC. The gene calls are TRBV23-1 and TRBJ2-7; 8 nucleotides agree with TRBD1. TRBV23-1 is assigned to the ORF class and has an uncertain function. The CDR3 loop spans 16 amino acids. V shed 8 bases and J 4 bases; nucleotides not matched to a gene: 16.

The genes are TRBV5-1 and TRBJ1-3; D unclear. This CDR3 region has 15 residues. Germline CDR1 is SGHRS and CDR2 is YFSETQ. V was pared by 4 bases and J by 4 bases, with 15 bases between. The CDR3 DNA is TGCGCCAGCAGCCCTGGAGGGCAGAGAGGAAACACCATATATTTT. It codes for CASSPGGQRGNTIYF. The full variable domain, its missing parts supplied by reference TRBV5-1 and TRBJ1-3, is KAGVTQTPRYLIKTRGQQVTLSCSPISGHRSVSWYQQTPGQGLQFLFEYFSETQRNKGNFPGRFSGRQFSNSRSEMNVSTLELGDSALYLCASSPGGQRGNTIYFGEGSWLTVV.

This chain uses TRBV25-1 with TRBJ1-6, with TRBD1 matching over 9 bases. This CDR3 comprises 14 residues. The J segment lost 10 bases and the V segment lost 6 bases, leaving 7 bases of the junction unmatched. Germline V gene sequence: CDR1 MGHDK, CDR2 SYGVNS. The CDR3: CASRPDRGSSPLHF. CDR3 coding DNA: TGTGCCAGCAGGCCGGACAGGGGATCCTCACCCCTCCACTTT.

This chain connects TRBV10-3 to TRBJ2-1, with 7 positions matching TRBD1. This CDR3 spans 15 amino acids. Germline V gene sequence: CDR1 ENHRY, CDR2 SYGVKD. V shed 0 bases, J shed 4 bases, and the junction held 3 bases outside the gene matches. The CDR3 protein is CAISESGTVYNEQFF. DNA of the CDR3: TGTGCCATCAGTGAGTCGGGGACAGTTTACAATGAGCAGTTCTTC.

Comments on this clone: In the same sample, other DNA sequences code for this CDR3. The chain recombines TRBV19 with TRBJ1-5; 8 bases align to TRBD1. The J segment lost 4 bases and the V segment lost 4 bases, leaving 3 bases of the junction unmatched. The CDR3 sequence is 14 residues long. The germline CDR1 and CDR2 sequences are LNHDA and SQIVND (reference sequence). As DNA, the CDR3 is TGTGCCAGTAGTACAACAGGGGGAAATCAGCCCCAGCATTTT. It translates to CASSTTGGNQPQHF.

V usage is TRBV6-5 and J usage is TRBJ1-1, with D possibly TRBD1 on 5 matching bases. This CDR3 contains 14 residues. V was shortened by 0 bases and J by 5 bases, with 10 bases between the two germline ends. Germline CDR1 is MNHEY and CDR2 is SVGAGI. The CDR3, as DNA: TGTGCCAGCAGTTACTCGCCCGGGGGTACTGAAGCTTTCTTT. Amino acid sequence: CASSYSPGGTEAFF.

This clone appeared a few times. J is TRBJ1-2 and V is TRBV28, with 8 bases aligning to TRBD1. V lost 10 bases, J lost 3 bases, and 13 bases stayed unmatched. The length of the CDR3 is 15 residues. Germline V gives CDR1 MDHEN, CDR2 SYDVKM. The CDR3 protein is CATIRTTGVYYGYTF. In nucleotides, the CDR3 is TGTGCCACAATCCGGACGACAGGGGTTTACTATGGCTACACCTTC.

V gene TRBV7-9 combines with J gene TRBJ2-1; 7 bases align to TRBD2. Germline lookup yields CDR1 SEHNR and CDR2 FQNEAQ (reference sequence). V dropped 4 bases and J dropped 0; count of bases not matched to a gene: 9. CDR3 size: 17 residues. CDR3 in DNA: TGTGCCAGCAGCTCGGCCCGAAGCGGGGCCTCCTACAATGAGCAGTTCTTC. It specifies CASSSARSGASYNEQFF.

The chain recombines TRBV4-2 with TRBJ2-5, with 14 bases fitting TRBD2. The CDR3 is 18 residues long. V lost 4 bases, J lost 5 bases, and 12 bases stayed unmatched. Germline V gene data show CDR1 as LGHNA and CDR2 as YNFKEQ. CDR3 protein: CASSPQGTSGSRMETQYF. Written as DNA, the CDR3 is TGTGCCAGCAGCCCCCAGGGGACTAGCGGGAGCAGGATGGAGACCCAGTACTTC.

The CDR3 is CASSLNAGGVNQPQHF. CDR3 sequence (DNA): TGTGCCAGCAGTTTAAATGCAGGGGGCGTTAATCAGCCCCAGCATTTT. The chain uses TRBV28 and TRBJ1-5; 8 bases line up with TRBD1. Trimming took 2 bases from V and 4 from J; bases not matched to a gene: 7. Germline V gives CDR1 MDHEN, CDR2 SYDVKM. The CDR3 has 16 residues.

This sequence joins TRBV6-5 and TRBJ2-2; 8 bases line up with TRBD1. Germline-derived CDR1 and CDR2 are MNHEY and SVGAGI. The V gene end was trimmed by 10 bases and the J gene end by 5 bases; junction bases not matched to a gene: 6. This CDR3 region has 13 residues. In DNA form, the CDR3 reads TGTGCCACCTACCGGGACAGGACCGGGGAGCTGTTTTTT. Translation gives CATYRDRTGELFF.

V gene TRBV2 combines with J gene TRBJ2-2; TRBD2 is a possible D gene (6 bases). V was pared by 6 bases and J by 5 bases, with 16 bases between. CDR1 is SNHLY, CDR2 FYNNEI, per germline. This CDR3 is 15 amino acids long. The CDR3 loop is CASSLGLFFTGELFF. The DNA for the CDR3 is TGTGCCAGCAGCCTCGGACTATTTTTTACCGGGGAGCTGTTTTTT.

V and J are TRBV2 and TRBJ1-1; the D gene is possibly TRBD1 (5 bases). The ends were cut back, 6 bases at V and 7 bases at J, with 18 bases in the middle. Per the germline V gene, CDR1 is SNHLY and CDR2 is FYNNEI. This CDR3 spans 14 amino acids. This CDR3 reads CASSLDTADGEAFF. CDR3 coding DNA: TGTGCCAGCAGCTTGGACACCGCGGATGGTGAAGCTTTCTTT. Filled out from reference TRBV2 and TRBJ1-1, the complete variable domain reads EPEVTQTPSHQVTQMGQEVILRCVPISNHLYFYWYRQILGQKVEFLVSFYNNEISEKSEIFDDQFSVERPDGSNFTLKIRSTKLEDSAMYFCASSLDTADGEAFFGQGTRLTVV.

CDR3 DNA: TGTGCCAGCAGTTCCCCGACAGGGTATAATTCACCCCTCCACTTT. As protein: CASSSPTGYNSPLHF. This sequence joins TRBV28 and TRBJ1-6; 7 nucleotides match TRBD1. Germline trimming cut 4 bases from V and 4 bases from J; bases unmatched to any gene: 4. The CDR3 runs 15 residues. Germline V CDR1 and CDR2: MDHEN, SYDVKM.

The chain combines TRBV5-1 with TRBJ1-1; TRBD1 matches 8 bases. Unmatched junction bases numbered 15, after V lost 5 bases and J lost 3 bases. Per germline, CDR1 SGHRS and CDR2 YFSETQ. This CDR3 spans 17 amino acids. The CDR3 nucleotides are TGCGCCAGCAGTGACCTTGACAGGGGTCTCACCCACACTGAAGCTTTCTTT. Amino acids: CASSDLDRGLTHTEAFF.

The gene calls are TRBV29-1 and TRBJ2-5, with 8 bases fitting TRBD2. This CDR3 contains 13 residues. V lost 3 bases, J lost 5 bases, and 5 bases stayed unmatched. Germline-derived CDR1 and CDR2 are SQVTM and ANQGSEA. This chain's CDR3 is CSVDRVAGETQYF. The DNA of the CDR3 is TGCAGCGTTGATCGGGTAGCGGGGGAGACCCAGTACTTC. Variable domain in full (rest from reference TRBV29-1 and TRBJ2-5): SAVISQKPSRDICQRGTSLTIQCQVDSQVTMMFWYRQQPGQSLTLIATANQGSEATYESGFVIDKFPISRPNLTFSTLTVSNMSPEDSSIYLCSVDRVAGETQYFGPGTRLLVL.

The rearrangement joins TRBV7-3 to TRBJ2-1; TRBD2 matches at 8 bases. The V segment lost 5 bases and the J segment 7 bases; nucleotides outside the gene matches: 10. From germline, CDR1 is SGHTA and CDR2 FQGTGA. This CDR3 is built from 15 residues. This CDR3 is CASSRYSGGMNEQFF. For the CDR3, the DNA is TGTGCCAGCAGCCGGTATTCGGGGGGGATGAATGAGCAGTTCTTC. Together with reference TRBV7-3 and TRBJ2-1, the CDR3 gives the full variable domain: GAGVSQTPSNKVTEKGKYVELRCDPISGHTALYWYRQSLGQGPEFLIYFQGTGAADDSGLPNDRFFAVRPEGSVSTLKIQRTERGDSAVYLCASSRYSGGMNEQFFGPGTRLTVL.

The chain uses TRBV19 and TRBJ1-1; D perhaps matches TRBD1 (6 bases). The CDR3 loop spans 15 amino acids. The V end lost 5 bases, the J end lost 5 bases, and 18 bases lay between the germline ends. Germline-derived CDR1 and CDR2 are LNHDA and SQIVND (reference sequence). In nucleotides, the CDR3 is TGTGCCAGTAGTGACCCTGGGAGGGGGGGAACTGAAGCTTTCTTT. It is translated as CASSDPGRGGTEAFF.

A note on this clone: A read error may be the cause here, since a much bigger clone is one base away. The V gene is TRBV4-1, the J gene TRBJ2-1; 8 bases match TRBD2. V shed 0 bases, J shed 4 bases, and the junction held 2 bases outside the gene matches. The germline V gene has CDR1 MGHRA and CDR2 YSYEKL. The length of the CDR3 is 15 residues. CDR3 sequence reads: CASSQDSGGYNEQFF. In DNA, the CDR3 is TGCGCCAGCAGCCAAGATTCGGGGGGGTACAATGAGCAGTTCTTC.

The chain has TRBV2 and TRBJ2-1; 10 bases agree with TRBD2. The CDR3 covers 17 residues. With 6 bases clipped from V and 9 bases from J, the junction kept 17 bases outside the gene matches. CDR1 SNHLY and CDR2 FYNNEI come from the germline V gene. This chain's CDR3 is CASRPGLAAELSSEQFF. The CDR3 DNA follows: TGTGCCAGCAGACCCGGACTAGCGGCGGAGTTATCGAGTGAGCAGTTCTTC.

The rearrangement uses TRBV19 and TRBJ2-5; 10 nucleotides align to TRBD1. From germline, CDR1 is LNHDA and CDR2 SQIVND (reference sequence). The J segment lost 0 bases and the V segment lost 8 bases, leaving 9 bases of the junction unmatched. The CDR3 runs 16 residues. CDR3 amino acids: CASRRTGGMNQETQYF. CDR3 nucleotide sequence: TGTGCCAGTCGAAGGACAGGGGGGATGAACCAAGAGACCCAGTACTTC.

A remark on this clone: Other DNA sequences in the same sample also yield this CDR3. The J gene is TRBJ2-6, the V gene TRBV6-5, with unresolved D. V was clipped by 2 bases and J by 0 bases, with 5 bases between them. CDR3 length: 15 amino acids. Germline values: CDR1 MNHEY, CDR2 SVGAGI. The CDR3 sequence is CASSYRGSGANVLTF. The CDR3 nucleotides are TGTGCCAGCAGTTACCGAGGCTCTGGGGCCAACGTCCTGACTTTC.

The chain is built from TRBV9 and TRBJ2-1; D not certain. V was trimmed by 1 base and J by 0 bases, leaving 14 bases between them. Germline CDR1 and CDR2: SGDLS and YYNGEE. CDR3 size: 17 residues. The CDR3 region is CASSVYSVGSSYNEQFF. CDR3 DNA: TGTGCCAGCAGCGTATACTCAGTCGGGTCCTCCTACAATGAGCAGTTCTTC.

CDR3 sequence reads: CASSQDYMLGGGGTDTQYF. DNA of the CDR3: TGTGCCAGCAGCCAAGATTACATGTTGGGGGGAGGGGGCACAGATACGCAGTATTTT. V usage is TRBV4-2 and J usage is TRBJ2-3, with 7 bases that match TRBD2. There are 19 residues in the CDR3. V trimming: 0 bases; J trimming: 1 base; junction bases outside the gene matches: 13. Germline V lookup: CDR1 LGHNA, CDR2 YNFKEQ.

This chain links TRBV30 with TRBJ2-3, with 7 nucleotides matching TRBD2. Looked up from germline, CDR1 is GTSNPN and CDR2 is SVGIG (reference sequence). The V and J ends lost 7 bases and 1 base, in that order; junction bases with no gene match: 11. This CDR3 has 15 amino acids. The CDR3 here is CASRGPGGGTDTQYF. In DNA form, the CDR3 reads TGTGCCTCCCGGGGACCGGGAGGTGGCACAGATACGCAGTATTTT.

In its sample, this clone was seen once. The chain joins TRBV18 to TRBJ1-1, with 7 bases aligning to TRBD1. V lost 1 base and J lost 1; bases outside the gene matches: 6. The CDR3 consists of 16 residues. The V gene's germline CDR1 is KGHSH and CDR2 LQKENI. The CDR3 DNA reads TGTGCCAGCTCACCACGACAGGGATGGGGGAACACTGAAGCTTTCTTT. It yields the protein CASSPRQGWGNTEAFF.

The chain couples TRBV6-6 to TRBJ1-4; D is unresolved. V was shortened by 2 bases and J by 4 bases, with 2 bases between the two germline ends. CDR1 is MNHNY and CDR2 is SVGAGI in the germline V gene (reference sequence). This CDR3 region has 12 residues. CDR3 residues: CASSYRNEKLFF. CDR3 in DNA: TGTGCCAGCAGTTACCGTAATGAAAAACTGTTTTTT.

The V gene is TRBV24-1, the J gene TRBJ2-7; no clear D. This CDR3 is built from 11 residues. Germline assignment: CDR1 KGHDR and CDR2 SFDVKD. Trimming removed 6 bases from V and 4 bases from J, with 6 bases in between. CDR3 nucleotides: TGTGCCACCAGTCCCATTTACGAGCAGTACTTC. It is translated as CATSPIYEQYF.